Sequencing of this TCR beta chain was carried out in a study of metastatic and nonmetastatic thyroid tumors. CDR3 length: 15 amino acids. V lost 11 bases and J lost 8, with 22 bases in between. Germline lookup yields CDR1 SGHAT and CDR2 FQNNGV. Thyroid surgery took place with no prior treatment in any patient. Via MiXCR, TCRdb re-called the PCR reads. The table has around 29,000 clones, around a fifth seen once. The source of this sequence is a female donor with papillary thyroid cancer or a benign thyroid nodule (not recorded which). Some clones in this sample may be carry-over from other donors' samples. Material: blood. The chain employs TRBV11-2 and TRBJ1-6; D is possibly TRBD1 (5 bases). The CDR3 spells CAGSSRDRPDSPLHF. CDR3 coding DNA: TGTGCCGGAAGCTCCCGGGACCGACCCGATTCACCCCTCCACTTT.